This TCR beta chain comes out of a study of blood T cells in healthy people across ages. The authors ran a second PCR of about 7 to 11 cycles using a sample-barcoded 5' primer and a J-beta primer mix. Each cDNA molecule was tagged by a template-switch adaptor that had 12 random nucleotides. There were at least 2.5 million CDR3-containing paired-end reads obtained from each sample. A single record per CDR3 protein comes from TCRdb applying MiXCR to the 5' RACE reads. The table includes roughly 1.6 million distinct CDR3 sequences, 34% detected once. Germline lookup yields CDR1 SQVTM and CDR2 ANQGSEA. V dropped 6 bases and J dropped 9; count of bases not matched to a gene: 9. The CDR3 extends over 12 amino acids. Each sample yielded at least 6 million isolated PBMCs. Per sample, extraction of total RNA gave at least 5 micrograms in every case.

The origin of this receptor is a woman younger than 45 in good health. The sequenced material came from blood. The chain links TRBV29-1 to TRBJ1-2, with TRBD1 matching over 8 bases. DNA of the CDR3: TGCAGCGTGGCTGGGACAGGTTTACGCTACACCTTC. Translated: CSVAGTGLRYTF.